This is a list of T cell receptor beta chains from one sample in a study of vaccination effects on CD4 cells after COVID-19. No antigen has been identified for these receptors. Method: immunoSEQ multiplex PCR; TCRdb's copy keeps in-frame clones and lacks some. The data hold 65,000 to 90,000 clones, with around 78% observed a single time. This material consisted of CD4+ T cells from PBMCs cultured with SARS-CoV-2 spike peptides, taken before COVID-19 vaccination. The receptors were sampled from a human donor who received a COVID-19 vaccine. The CDR3 runs from the conserved cysteine through the conserved F or W. Fields, in order: V gene, D gene, clone size, J gene, CDR3 DNA, CDR3 protein. D genes are given only for firm matches. Not all rows give a size; the values are once, few, many and, for expanded clones, a class.

v_gene: TRBV6-5; d_gene: .; abundance: once; j_gene: TRBJ1-2; CDR3nt: TGTGCCAGCAGTTCCCCGGGAGCTATTAGCTATGGCTACACCTTC; CDR3aa: CASSSPGAISYGYTF
v_gene: TRBV3-1/TRBV3-2; d_gene: TRBD2; abundance: .; j_gene: TRBJ2-5; CDR3nt: TGTGCCAGCAGCGATAGCGGGGAGGGAGAGACCCAGTACTTC; CDR3aa: CASSDSGEGETQYF
v_gene: TRBV4-1; d_gene: .; abundance: .; j_gene: TRBJ1-6; CDR3nt: TGCGCCAGCAGCCAGGGAGCCTTGGGGAGTTCACCCCTCCACTTT; CDR3aa: CASSQGALGSSPLHF
v_gene: TRBV3-1/TRBV3-2; d_gene: .; abundance: few; j_gene: TRBJ1-1; CDR3nt: TGTGCCAGCAGCCCCCAACCCGACAGTATTGAAGCTTTCTTT; CDR3aa: CASSPQPDSIEAFF
v_gene: TRBV14; d_gene: .; abundance: .; j_gene: TRBJ1-2; CDR3nt: TGTGCCAGCAGCCAAGCCAGAAACTATGGCTACACCTTC; CDR3aa: CASSQARNYGYTF
v_gene: TRBV7-3; d_gene: .; abundance: .; j_gene: TRBJ1-1; CDR3nt: TGTGCCAGCAGCCCACAGGGTAATCAGAACACTGAAGCTTTCTTT; CDR3aa: CASSPQGNQNTEAFF
v_gene: TRBV2; d_gene: TRBD2; abundance: .; j_gene: TRBJ2-3; CDR3nt: TGTGCCAGCAGCCAACTAGCGGGGGGATCTCTAAGGCAGTATTTT; CDR3aa: CASSQLAGGSLRQYF
v_gene: TRBV7-2; d_gene: .; abundance: .; j_gene: TRBJ2-3; CDR3nt: TGTGCCAGCAGCTTCTCGGGGTCAGATACGCAGTATTTT; CDR3aa: CASSFSGSDTQYF
v_gene: TRBV6-2/TRBV6-3; d_gene: .; abundance: .; j_gene: TRBJ1-6; CDR3nt: TGTGCCAGCAGTTACCCATGGACGGGAGAAAATTCACCCCTCCACTTT; CDR3aa: CASSYPWTGENSPLHF
v_gene: TRBV28; d_gene: TRBD1; abundance: .; j_gene: TRBJ1-4; CDR3nt: TGTGCCAGCAGTCGGGACAGAGCCCGTAATGAAAAACTGTTTTTT; CDR3aa: CASSRDRARNEKLFF
v_gene: TRBV19; d_gene: .; abundance: few; j_gene: TRBJ1-5; CDR3nt: TGTGCCAGTACAGAGGGGTGGACCCAGCCCCAGCATTTT; CDR3aa: CASTEGWTQPQHF
v_gene: TRBV25-1; d_gene: TRBD1; abundance: .; j_gene: TRBJ2-3; CDR3nt: TGTGCCAGCAGTGAATTTCGGGGGACAGGGACCAGCACAGATACGCAGTATTTT; CDR3aa: CASSEFRGTGTSTDTQYF
v_gene: TRBV7-9; d_gene: .; abundance: .; j_gene: TRBJ1-6; CDR3nt: TGTGCCAGCAGCTTAGGTGGCGGGGCAAATTCACCCCTCCACTTT; CDR3aa: CASSLGGGANSPLHF
v_gene: TRBV7-3; d_gene: .; abundance: once; j_gene: TRBJ2-1; CDR3nt: TGTGCCAGCAGCTTATCCAGCCTCAATGAGCAGTTCTTC; CDR3aa: CASSLSSLNEQFF
v_gene: TRBV28; d_gene: TRBD2; abundance: .; j_gene: TRBJ2-5; CDR3nt: TGTGCCAGCAGTTTTGGGACTAGCGGGGGCCAAGAGACCCAGTACTTC; CDR3aa: CASSFGTSGGQETQYF
v_gene: TRBV19; d_gene: .; abundance: few; j_gene: TRBJ1-2; CDR3nt: TGTGCCAGTAGCCGATATGGGGGCGCAGCTAACTATGGCTACACCTTC; CDR3aa: CASSRYGGAANYGYTF
v_gene: TRBV19; d_gene: .; abundance: many; j_gene: TRBJ1-2; CDR3nt: TGTGCCAGTAGTTACATGAACTATGGCTACACCTTC; CDR3aa: CASSYMNYGYTF
v_gene: TRBV3-1/TRBV3-2; d_gene: .; abundance: .; j_gene: TRBJ1-1; CDR3nt: TGTGCCAGCAGCCAAGGGGGGCCTCGGGGTGAAGCTTTCTTT; CDR3aa: CASSQGGPRGEAFF
v_gene: TRBV12-3/TRBV12-4; d_gene: .; abundance: .; j_gene: TRBJ1-1; CDR3nt: TGTGCCAGCAGTTTGGGGGGTTCCACTGAAGCTTTCTTT; CDR3aa: CASSLGGSTEAFF
v_gene: TRBV10-3; d_gene: .; abundance: .; j_gene: TRBJ1-1; CDR3nt: TGTGCCATCAGTGAGTCTGGACAGAGGAACACTGAAGCTTTCTTT; CDR3aa: CAISESGQRNTEAFF
v_gene: TRBV6-5; d_gene: .; abundance: .; j_gene: TRBJ2-6; CDR3nt: TGTGCCAGCAGTTACTCTAGAGTCCCTGGGGCCAACGTCCTGACTTTC; CDR3aa: CASSYSRVPGANVLTF
v_gene: TRBV6-6; d_gene: .; abundance: .; j_gene: TRBJ1-2; CDR3nt: TGTGCCAGTCTCGCTATGGGGGGTAGTTATGGCTACACCTTC; CDR3aa: CASLAMGGSYGYTF